Following are 17 T cell receptor beta chains from one sample sequenced in a study of T cell responses to AZD1222 COVID-19 vaccine. Clones were sequenced by immunoSEQ multiplex PCR, and TCRdb holds only the in-frame ones, with some missing. The sample has 50,000 to 60,000 clones, roughly 88% seen once. The sample was peripheral blood, taken on day 0 of AZD1222 vaccination. These receptors all stem from an adult in good health.

The rearrangement links TRBV5-5 to TRBJ2-2; 8 nucleotides align to TRBD1. CDR3 length: 15 amino acids. Germline V CDR1 and CDR2: SGHKS, YYEKEE (reference sequence). V gave up 0 bases and J gave up 5 bases; unmatched junction bases: 3. The CDR3 sequence is CASSLGTGITGELFF. The CDR3 DNA sequence: TGTGCCAGCAGCTTGGGGACAGGGATAACCGGGGAGCTGTTTTTT.

This clone was detected only once. V gene TRBV7-9 combines with J gene TRBJ1-2; 7 bases are shared with TRBD1. Losses at the gene ends were 6 bases for V and 3 bases for J; bases not matched to a gene: 7. Germline loops: CDR1 SEHNR, CDR2 FQNEAQ (reference sequence). The CDR3 length is 14 residues. This CDR3 is CASSARQGDYGYTF. The CDR3 nucleotides are TGTGCCAGCAGTGCGCGACAGGGAGACTATGGCTACACCTTC.

This clone was picked up one time. The chain is built from TRBV29-1 and TRBJ2-5; tentative D call: TRBD2 (6 bases). The CDR3 consists of 15 residues. The V and J ends lost 6 bases and 7 bases respectively, with 24 bases between them. Germline loops: CDR1 SQVTM, CDR2 ANQGSEA. CDR3 residues: CSVRPGTRVVGTQYF. Written as DNA, the CDR3 is TGCAGCGTACGTCCCGGGACTCGAGTCGTAGGGACCCAGTACTTC.

This chain uses TRBV19 with TRBJ2-7, with unresolved D. The germline V gene has CDR1 LNHDA and CDR2 SQIVND (reference sequence). Trimming removed 2 bases from V and 4 bases from J, with 15 bases in between. CDR3 size: 15 residues. As DNA, the CDR3 is TGTGCCAGTAGTATATCGGCCCGGAGCCTATACGAGCAGTACTTC. Translation gives CASSISARSLYEQYF.

The V gene is TRBV25-1, the J gene TRBJ1-2; D perhaps matches TRBD1 (5 bases). Deletions cut 6 bases from V and 6 bases from J, with 14 bases between. CDR1 is MGHDK, CDR2 SYGVNS, per germline. This CDR3 spans 13 amino acids. The CDR3 DNA reads as TGTGCCAGCAGGAAAAGCGGGGCCGATGGCTACACCTTC. Encoded protein: CASRKSGADGYTF.

The rearrangement links TRBV7-9 to TRBJ2-5; a weak D match, TRBD1 (5 bases). V was trimmed by 1 base and J by 2 bases, leaving 23 bases between them. The CDR3 extends over 19 amino acids. In germline, CDR1 is SEHNR, CDR2 FQNEAQ (reference sequence). CDR3 sequence reads: CASSLELQGMGLMQETQYF. The CDR3 nucleotides read TGTGCCAGCAGCTTAGAATTGCAGGGTATGGGCCTTATGCAAGAGACCCAGTACTTC.

The chain combines TRBV5-1 with TRBJ1-2, with 8 bases lining up with TRBD1. The V gene end was trimmed by 5 bases and the J gene end by 2 bases; junction bases not matched to a gene: 8. The germline V gene encodes CDR1 SGHRS and CDR2 YFSETQ. This CDR3 is built from 15 residues. The DNA of the CDR3 is TGCGCCAGCAGAATCGAAAACAGGGGGAACTATGGCTACACCTTC. Translated: CASRIENRGNYGYTF. Filled out from reference TRBV5-1 and TRBJ1-2, the complete variable domain reads KAGVTQTPRYLIKTRGQQVTLSCSPISGHRSVSWYQQTPGQGLQFLFEYFSETQRNKGNFPGRFSGRQFSNSRSEMNVSTLELGDSALYLCASRIENRGNYGYTFGSGTRLTVV.

The rearrangement joins TRBV7-9 to TRBJ1-1; D might be TRBD1 (5 bases). Germline V CDR1 and CDR2: SEHNR, FQNEAQ (reference sequence). Trimming cost V 5 bases and J 4 bases, with 8 bases left between them. This CDR3 is 12 amino acids long. DNA of the CDR3: TGTGCCAGCAGCCCCCAGGGCACTGAAGCTTTCTTT. Translation gives CASSPQGTEAFF.

The V and J genes are TRBV5-4 and TRBJ2-7; D is uncertain. The CDR3 consists of 13 residues. The germline CDR1 and CDR2 sequences are SGHNT and YYREEE (reference sequence). With 3 bases removed from V and 0 bases from J, the gap between germline ends came to 7 bases. CDR3 loop: CASSSQVSYEQYF. In DNA form, the CDR3 reads TGTGCCAGCAGCTCGCAGGTCTCCTACGAGCAGTACTTC.

In nucleotides, the CDR3 is TGTGCCAGCAGCGACGGACAGGGGTGGTATGGCTACACCTTC. Amino acid sequence: CASSDGQGWYGYTF. This sequence joins TRBV9 and TRBJ1-2; TRBD1 agrees at 9 bases. V lost 3 bases, J lost 5 bases, and 5 bases stayed unmatched. CDR3 length: 14 residues. Per germline, CDR1 SGDLS and CDR2 YYNGEE.

The rearrangement joins TRBV12-3 or TRBV12-4 to TRBJ1-5; D call uncertain. The V end lost 4 bases, the J end lost 3 bases, and 7 bases lay between the germline ends. CDR3 length equals 13 residues. CDR3 coding DNA: TGTGCCAGCAGTTCACAAGACAATCAGCCCCAGCATTTT. This gives the protein CASSSQDNQPQHF.

The rearrangement links TRBV6-5 to TRBJ1-5; a weak D match, TRBD1 (6 bases). V lost 5 bases and J lost 7, with 18 bases in between. CDR1 and CDR2 (germline): MNHEY, SVGAGI. The CDR3 has 15 amino acids. CDR3 residues: CASSLFRGAEQPQHF. The CDR3 DNA reads as TGTGCCAGCAGTCTATTCCGGGGGGCAGAGCAGCCCCAGCATTTT.

The chain recombines TRBV21-1 with TRBJ1-1; TRBD1, the D gene given by the table, was not confirmed from the DNA. TRBV21-1 is assigned pseudogene status. The CDR3 extends over 14 amino acids. CDR3 in DNA: TGTGCCAGCACCCCCAAAGTTGGGCACACTGAAGCTTTCTTT. It yields the protein CASTPKVGHTEAFF.

V and J are TRBV15 and TRBJ2-5, with D tentatively TRBD1 (6 bases). Looked up from germline, CDR1 is LNHNV and CDR2 is YYDKDF (reference sequence). V lost 5 bases to trimming and J lost 4 bases, with 17 bases between them. The CDR3 length is 15 residues. CDR3 sequence: CATSPQQGVPETQYF. Written as DNA, the CDR3 is TGTGCCACCAGCCCCCAACAGGGCGTCCCAGAGACCCAGTACTTC. Drawing the rest from reference TRBV15 and TRBJ2-5, the complete variable domain is DAMVIQNPRYQVTQFGKPVTLSCSQTLNHNVMYWYQQKSSQAPKLLFHYYDKDFNNEADTPDNFQSRRPNTSFCFLDIRSPGLGDTAMYLCATSPQQGVPETQYFGPGTRLLVL.

The CDR3 spells CASSVLAGALNEQFF. The CDR3 DNA follows: TGCGCCAGCAGTGTACTAGCGGGAGCCCTCAATGAGCAGTTCTTC. The V gene is TRBV10-2, the J gene TRBJ2-1; 11 nucleotides match TRBD2. CDR1 and CDR2 from the germline V gene are WSHSY and SAAADI. The CDR3 is 15 amino acids. With V trimmed by 4 bases and J by 6 bases, 5 bases remained unmatched.

This chain links TRBV30 with TRBJ1-1, with D tentatively TRBD1 (5 bases). Trimming took 4 bases from V and 4 from J, leaving 13 bases between them. CDR1 and CDR2 from the germline V gene are GTSNPN and SVGIG (reference sequence). CDR3 length equals 13 residues. CDR3 bases: TGTGCCTGGAATCAGGAGGGGCCCACTGAAGCTTTCTTT. The encoded protein is CAWNQEGPTEAFF. The whole variable domain, filled in from reference TRBV30 and TRBJ1-1, reads SQTIHQWPATLVQPVGSPLSLECTVEGTSNPNLYWYRQAAGRGLQLLFYSVGIGQISSEVPQNLSASRPQDRQFILSSKKLLLSDSGFYLCAWNQEGPTEAFFGQGTRLTVV.

The CDR3 sequence is CASSQLSTGGGSETQYF. Here the CDR3 DNA reads TGTGCCAGCAGCCAACTGTCGACGGGAGGAGGTTCGGAGACCCAGTACTTC. The rearrangement joins TRBV3-1 (or the pseudogene TRBV3-2) to TRBJ2-5, with 7 bases fitting TRBD2. The length of the CDR3 is 17 residues. Germline CDR1 and CDR2: LGHDT and YNNKEL (reference sequence). V dropped 2 bases and J dropped 5; count of bases not matched to a gene: 14.